Shown below are 28 T cell receptor beta chains from a single sample sequenced in a study of T cells in Graves' hyperthyroidism and ophthalmopathy. RNA transcripts provided the source from which TCR beta CDR3 regions were amplified. The HTBI primer set drove a first-round RT-PCR of the TCR CDR3. TCRdb re-analysed the multiplex PCR reads in MiXCR, keeping a single row per CDR3 protein. The profile shows 550,000 to 800,000 distinct CDR3 sequences, around 16% of them singletons. Sequencing was performed on blood. The receptor set was obtained from a man over 45 with Graves' hyperthyroidism.

This clonotype was seen ten or more times. The chain employs TRBV27 and TRBJ1-2; no definite D call. The CDR3 runs 13 residues. With 5 bases removed from V and 0 bases from J, the gap between germline ends came to 7 bases. The germline V gene encodes CDR1 MNHEY and CDR2 SMNVEV (reference sequence). CDR3 nucleotides: TGTGCCAGCAGTCCACGGGCTAACTATGGCTACACCTTC. Amino acids: CASSPRANYGYTF.

This clonotype was observed many times. The rearrangement uses TRBV24-1 and TRBJ2-2; 10 nucleotides align to TRBD1. The CDR3 runs 17 residues. Trimming took 8 bases from V and 3 from J; bases not matched to a gene: 11. Germline CDR1 KGHDR, CDR2 SFDVKD. In nucleotides, the CDR3 is TGTGCCACCACCGGAGGGGACAGGGGTTACGACACCGGGGAGCTGTTTTTT. It specifies CATTGGDRGYDTGELFF.

This clonotype was counted a few times. The V gene is TRBV3-1, the J gene TRBJ1-5; 8 positions agree with TRBD1. The CDR3 runs to 15 residues. Germline loops: CDR1 LGHDT, CDR2 YNNKEL (reference sequence). Unmatched junction bases numbered 5, after V lost 3 bases and J lost 4 bases. CDR3 loop: CASSQGRQGNQPQHF. DNA of the CDR3: TGTGCCAGCAGCCAGGGGAGACAGGGGAATCAGCCCCAGCATTTT.

The rearrangement links TRBV28 to TRBJ2-3; no clear D gene. Trimming stripped 5 bases from V and 2 bases from J, with 11 bases between. Per germline, CDR1 MDHEN and CDR2 SYDVKM. This CDR3 spans 14 amino acids. DNA of the CDR3: TGTGCCAGCAGTCACGACAAGGACACAGATACGCAGTATTTT. Translating it yields CASSHDKDTDTQYF.

The CDR3 spells CASSYYGTSYTGELFF. The CDR3 region has the DNA TGTGCCAGCAGTTACTATGGGACTAGCTACACCGGGGAGCTGTTTTTT. This sequence joins TRBV6-5 and TRBJ2-2; TRBD2 aligns across 9 bases. The length of the CDR3 is 16 residues. Germline CDR1 is MNHEY and CDR2 is SVGAGI. J gave up 3 bases and V 1 base, and 3 bases lay outside the gene matches.

This clonotype was observed at least ten times. The J gene is TRBJ1-5, the V gene TRBV27; D unresolved. The CDR3 runs 13 residues. The V end was cut by 2 bases, the J end by 7 bases, with 9 bases between. Germline V lookup: CDR1 MNHEY, CDR2 SMNVEV (reference sequence). The CDR3 sequence is CASSLARTQPQHF. DNA for the CDR3: TGTGCCAGCAGTTTAGCTCGAACACAGCCCCAGCATTTT.

In its sample, this clonotype was seen a few times. This rearrangement joins TRBV3-1 to TRBJ2-7; 7 bases line up with TRBD2. The CDR3 has 18 amino acids. In germline, CDR1 is LGHDT, CDR2 YNNKEL (reference sequence). V lost 1 base and J lost 0; bases outside the gene matches: 12. CDR3: CASSQGSTSVPSSYEQYF. Written as DNA, the CDR3 is TGTGCCAGCAGCCAAGGCTCTACTAGCGTCCCGAGCTCCTACGAGCAGTACTTC.

The CDR3 here is CASRTGGARGDTQYF. Here the CDR3 DNA reads TGTGCCAGCAGAACCGGGGGGGCGAGGGGAGATACGCAGTATTTT. The V call is TRBV28, the J call TRBJ2-3, with 8 bases matching TRBD2. This CDR3 comprises 15 residues. Germline values: CDR1 MDHEN, CDR2 SYDVKM. V lost 6 bases and J lost 5; bases outside the gene matches: 10.

Ten or more counts support this clonotype. CDR3 protein: CATSLTGTENSPLHF. The CDR3 nucleotides are TGCGCCACCAGTCTTACCGGGACAGAAAATTCACCCCTCCACTTT. The genes are TRBV5-1 and TRBJ1-6; 7 nucleotides align to TRBD1. Per the germline V gene, CDR1 is SGHRS and CDR2 is YFSETQ. V was pared by 9 bases and J by 7 bases, with 13 bases of the junction left unmatched. The CDR3 runs to 15 residues.

This clonotype was seen many times. The chain employs TRBV28 and TRBJ2-7; D gene uncertain. CDR3 length equals 12 residues. CDR1 and CDR2 (germline): MDHEN, SYDVKM. With 6 bases removed from V and 3 bases from J, the gap between germline ends came to 9 bases. The CDR3 loop reads CASSPTLYEQYF. CDR3 bases: TGTGCCAGCAGCCCTACTCTCTACGAGCAGTACTTC.

The V gene is TRBV6-1, the J gene TRBJ1-5; the D gene is possibly TRBD1 (6 bases). Germline values: CDR1 MNHNS, CDR2 SASEGT. The germline V and J ends were trimmed by 5 bases and 3 bases, with 11 bases remaining between them. This CDR3 has 14 residues. CDR3 sequence: CASSQGWVNQPQHF. CDR3 DNA: TGTGCCAGCAGTCAGGGGTGGGTCAATCAGCCCCAGCATTTT.

This clonotype was recorded many times. The chain uses TRBV9 and TRBJ1-1, with D tentatively TRBD1 (6 bases). The V end was cut by 4 bases, the J end by 1 base, with 14 bases between. Germline V lookup: CDR1 SGDLS, CDR2 YYNGEE. CDR3 length: 15 residues. The CDR3 protein is CASSTRDNGNTEAFF. The CDR3 DNA reads TGTGCCAGCAGCACGCGGGACAATGGGAACACTGAAGCTTTCTTT.

This chain joins TRBV27 and TRBJ1-6, with a tentative D call TRBD1 (5 bases). CDR1 and CDR2 from the germline V gene are MNHEY and SMNVEV (reference sequence). V lost 3 bases, J lost 6 bases, and 6 bases lay in between. The CDR3 length is 13 residues. The CDR3 protein is CASSFDSNSPLHF. The CDR3 region has the DNA TGTGCCAGCAGTTTCGACAGTAATTCACCCCTCCACTTT.

This clonotype occurred many times. The chain joins TRBV5-1 to TRBJ2-7; D is ambiguous. The CDR3 consists of 13 residues. V lost 4 bases and J 0 bases, leaving 8 bases between the germline ends. In germline, CDR1 is SGHRS, CDR2 YFSETQ. The CDR3 region is CASSRTSSYEQYF. CDR3 sequence (DNA): TGCGCCAGCAGCAGGACGTCCTCCTACGAGCAGTACTTC. The complete variable domain, with remaining parts taken from reference TRBV5-1 and TRBJ2-7, reads KAGVTQTPRYLIKTRGQQVTLSCSPISGHRSVSWYQQTPGQGLQFLFEYFSETQRNKGNFPGRFSGRQFSNSRSEMNVSTLELGDSALYLCASSRTSSYEQYFGPGTRLTVT.

This clonotype was seen ten or more times. The rearrangement links TRBV28 to TRBJ2-1, with 9 bases that match TRBD2. Germline V CDR1 and CDR2: MDHEN, SYDVKM. The CDR3 is 14 amino acids. J lost 8 bases, V lost 7 bases, and 9 bases had no gene match. The CDR3 loop reads CASITPGLADEQFF. The CDR3 DNA is TGTGCCAGCATTACCCCGGGACTAGCAGATGAGCAGTTCTTC.

This clonotype was observed many times. This chain connects TRBV7-9 to TRBJ1-2, with a weak D call TRBD1 (5 bases). This CDR3 region has 14 residues. The V end lost 1 base, the J end lost 5 bases, and 11 bases lay between the germline ends. Germline V lookup: CDR1 SEHNR, CDR2 FQNEAQ (reference sequence). The DNA for the CDR3 is TGTGCCAGCAGCTTAGGGGACGCAGCTTATGGCTACACCTTC. Amino acids: CASSLGDAAYGYTF.

This clonotype was seen only a few times. The V call is TRBV27, the J call TRBJ1-5, with D possibly matching TRBD1 (6 bases). Deletions cut 2 bases from V and 6 bases from J, with 8 bases between. CDR1 and CDR2 from the germline V gene are MNHEY and SMNVEV (reference sequence). The CDR3 runs 13 residues. The CDR3 region is CASSLRQAQPQHF. The CDR3 DNA follows: TGTGCCAGCAGTTTAAGACAGGCTCAGCCCCAGCATTTT.

The V call is TRBV12-3 or TRBV12-4, the J call TRBJ2-7; D perhaps matches TRBD2 (6 bases). This CDR3 comprises 15 residues. The V gene lost 5 bases and the J gene lost 4 bases, with 18 bases spanning the gap. The CDR3 DNA is TGTGCCAGCAGTCCCGGGGCTAACGGGAGATACGAGCAGTACTTC. This sequence encodes CASSPGANGRYEQYF.

The rearrangement uses TRBV6-7 and TRBJ2-1; possibly TRBD1 for D (6 bases). TRBV6-7 is an open reading frame, and its role is uncertain. V gave up 7 bases and J gave up 0 bases, with 13 bases separating them. There are 15 residues in the CDR3. CDR3 amino acids: CASINRDNSYNEQFF. For the CDR3, the DNA is TGTGCCAGCATTAACCGGGACAACTCCTACAATGAGCAGTTCTTC.

The rearrangement uses TRBV11-2 and TRBJ2-3; D remains unclear. The CDR3 totals 14 residues. Trimming removed 5 bases at V and 6 bases at J, with 15 bases between. The germline gives CDR1 SGHAT, CDR2 FQNNGV. The CDR3 here is CASSPEASWDTQYF. Written as DNA, the CDR3 is TGTGCCAGCAGCCCAGAGGCCTCCTGGGATACGCAGTATTTT.

In this sample, this clonotype turned up many times. The CDR3 protein is CASGRGQGETQYF. The DNA of the CDR3 is TGTGCCAGTGGAAGAGGACAGGGGGAGACCCAGTACTTC. The gene calls are TRBV19 and TRBJ2-5; TRBD1 matches at 9 bases. The germline V gene has CDR1 LNHDA and CDR2 SQIVND (reference sequence). The CDR3 extends over 13 amino acids. The ends lost 8 bases at V and 5 bases at J; junction bases unmatched: 6. Full variable domain (outside the CDR3, taken from reference TRBV19 and TRBJ2-5): DGGITQSPKYLFRKEGQNVTLSCEQNLNHDAMYWYRQDPGQGLRLIYYSQIVNDFQKGDIAEGYSVSREKKESFPLTVTSAQKNPTAFYLCASGRGQGETQYFGPGTRLLVL.

The table lists this clonotype with a few counts. V and J are TRBV9 and TRBJ1-1; D possibly corresponds to TRBD1 (6 bases). Trimming took 4 bases from V and 1 from J, leaving 14 bases between them. This CDR3 has 15 residues. In germline, CDR1 is SGDLS, CDR2 YYNGEE. The CDR3 DNA sequence: TGTGCCAGCAGCCCCCACAGGGTACCGAACACTGAAGCTTTCTTT. This gives the protein CASSPHRVPNTEAFF.

This clonotype has at least ten counts. The J gene is TRBJ2-7, the V gene TRBV14, with D unclear. Trimming removed 0 bases at V and 3 bases at J, with 12 bases between. The CDR3 extends over 15 amino acids. Per the germline V gene, CDR1 is SGHDN and CDR2 is FVKESK. DNA for the CDR3: TGTGCCAGCAGCCAAGACCGGCGCCCCCACTACGAGCAGTACTTC. This sequence encodes CASSQDRRPHYEQYF.

This clonotype has ten or more counts. The chain carries TRBV24-1 and TRBJ2-2; 7 nucleotides line up with TRBD1. Germline CDR1 reads KGHDR; CDR2 reads SFDVKD. This CDR3 is built from 13 residues. Losses at the gene ends were 7 bases for V and 7 bases for J; bases not matched to a gene: 5. The CDR3 loop reads CATRTGHGGELFF. In nucleotides, the CDR3 is TGTGCCACCAGGACAGGGCATGGCGGGGAGCTGTTTTTT.

This clonotype occurred many times. The chain recombines TRBV28 with TRBJ2-7, with no clear D. Germline loops: CDR1 MDHEN, CDR2 SYDVKM. The CDR3 covers 13 residues. V lost 6 bases and J lost 1, with 10 bases in between. The CDR3 DNA is TGTGCCAGCAGCCTTGACCAGTCCTACGAGCAGTACTTC. It is translated as CASSLDQSYEQYF.

This clonotype occurred a few times. The gene calls are TRBV7-9 and TRBJ1-1, with D unresolved. V gave up 5 bases and J gave up 1 base, with 14 bases separating them. The germline V gene has CDR1 SEHNR and CDR2 FQNEAQ (reference sequence). This CDR3 has 15 amino acids. The CDR3 sequence: CASSRFEGRNTEAFF. In nucleotides, the CDR3 is TGTGCCAGCAGCCGATTCGAGGGCCGGAACACTGAAGCTTTCTTT.

The chain uses TRBV5-4 and TRBJ2-1; possible D gene TRBD1, 6 bases. CDR1 SGHNT and CDR2 YYREEE come from the germline V gene (reference sequence). V was cut by 7 bases and J by 8 bases, with 13 bases left in between. The CDR3 is made up of 12 amino acids. The CDR3 is CASPDSSDEQFF. The CDR3 nucleotides are TGTGCCAGCCCGGACAGCAGCGATGAGCAGTTCTTC.

This clonotype was observed at least ten times. This chain uses TRBV28 with TRBJ1-2, with D hard to call. Between the trimmed V and J ends, which lost 1 base and 8 bases, there was a span of 14 bases. The CDR3 spans 14 residues. CDR1 is MDHEN, CDR2 SYDVKM, per germline. The CDR3 DNA is TGTGCCAGCAGTTTATCCCAGCCCCCTGGAGGCTACACCTTC. Its translation is CASSLSQPPGGYTF.